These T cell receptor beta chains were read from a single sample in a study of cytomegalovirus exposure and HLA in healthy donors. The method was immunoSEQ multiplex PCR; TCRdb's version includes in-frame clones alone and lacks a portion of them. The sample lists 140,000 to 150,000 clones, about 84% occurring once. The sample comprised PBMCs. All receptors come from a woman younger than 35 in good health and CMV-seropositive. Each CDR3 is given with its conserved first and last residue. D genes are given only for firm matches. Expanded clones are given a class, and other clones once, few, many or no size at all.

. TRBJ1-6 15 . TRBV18 CASSPDGGPGKPLHF TGTGCCAGCTCACCAGACGGAGGCCCTGGGAAACCCCTCCACTTT
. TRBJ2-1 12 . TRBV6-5 CASSYGAREQFF TGTGCCAGCAGTTATGGGGCGAGGGAGCAGTTCTTC
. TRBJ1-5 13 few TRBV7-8 CASRVNSNQPQHF TGTGCCAGCCGGGTGAATAGCAATCAGCCCCAGCATTTT
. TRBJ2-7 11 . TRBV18 CASSAVYEQYF TGTGCCAGCTCAGCAGTCTACGAGCAGTACTTC
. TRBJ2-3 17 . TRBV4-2 CASSQTGTYTSTDTQYF TGTGCCAGCAGCCAAACCGGGACTTACACTAGCACAGATACGCAGTATTTT
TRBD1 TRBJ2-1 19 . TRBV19 CASRGDRATPHPDHNEQFF TGTGCCAGTAGGGGTGACAGGGCCACCCCACACCCCGATCACAATGAGCAGTTCTTC
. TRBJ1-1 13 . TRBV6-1 CASSDQGYTEAFF TGTGCCAGCAGTGACCAGGGGTACACTGAAGCTTTCTTT
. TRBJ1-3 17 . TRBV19 CASSIDFGSGGRNTIYF TGTGCCAGTAGTATAGATTTCGGCAGTGGGGGCAGAAACACCATATATTTT
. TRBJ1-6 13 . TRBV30 CAWSVATVGSFHF TGTGCCTGGAGTGTAGCAACAGTCGGGAGTTTCCACTTT
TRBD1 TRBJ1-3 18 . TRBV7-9 CASSGDRHSSFSGNTIYF TGTGCCAGCAGCGGGGACAGGCATTCGTCATTCTCTGGAAACACCATATATTTT
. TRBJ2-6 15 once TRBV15 CATSRESSGANVLTF TGTGCCACCAGCAGAGAGAGCTCTGGGGCCAACGTCCTGACTTTC
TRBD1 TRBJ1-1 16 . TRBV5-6 CASSLRWDRWNTEAFF TGTGCCAGCAGCTTGAGATGGGACAGATGGAACACTGAAGCTTTCTTT
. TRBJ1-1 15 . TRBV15 CATSRDYRFNTEAFF TGTGCCACCAGCAGAGATTACAGATTCAACACTGAAGCTTTCTTT
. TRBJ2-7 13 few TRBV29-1 CSVARTPSYEQYF TGCAGCGTTGCACGGACACCCTCCTACGAGCAGTACTTC
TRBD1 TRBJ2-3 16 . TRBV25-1 CASSEAGTGRPDTQYF TGTGCCAGCAGTGAAGCCGGGACAGGCCGTCCCGATACGCAGTATTTT
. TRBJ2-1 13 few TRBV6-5 CASGGSSYNEQFF TGTGCCAGCGGCGGATCATCCTACAATGAGCAGTTCTTC
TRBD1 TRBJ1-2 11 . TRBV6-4 CATRQGNGYTF TGTGCCACCCGACAGGGGAATGGCTACACCTTC
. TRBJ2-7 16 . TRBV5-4 CASSPAVGSATYEQYF TGTGCCAGCAGCCCGGCAGTAGGTAGCGCAACCTACGAGCAGTACTTC